Shown below are 8 T cell receptor beta chains from a single sample sequenced in a study of cytomegalovirus exposure and HLA in healthy donors. 13 Jbeta primers and 60 Vbeta primers were used for the PCR. Profiled with immunoSEQ multiplex PCR; TCRdb holds only in-frame clones, not every one. The data contain about 59,000 clones, under 80% of them seen just once; the ten biggest clones take up roughly 7%. The specimen sequenced was PBMCs. These receptors came from a man aged 30-40 years in good health and CMV-seropositive.

The J gene is TRBJ1-6, the V gene TRBV9; 9 bases align to TRBD1. This CDR3 has 19 residues. V was pared by 4 bases and J by 0 bases, with 11 bases of the junction left unmatched. Germline assignment: CDR1 SGDLS and CDR2 YYNGEE. In DNA, the CDR3 is TGTGCCAGCAGCCCTGGGACAGGGATTCCGAGCTCCTATAATTCACCCCTCCACTTT. Translation: CASSPGTGIPSSYNSPLHF. Full variable domain (remainder filled in from reference TRBV9 and TRBJ1-6): DSGVTQTPKHLITATGQRVTLRCSPRSGDLSVYWYQQSLDQGLQFLIQYYNGEERAKGNILERFSAQQFPDLHSELNLSSLELGDSALYFCASSPGTGIPSSYNSPLHFGNGTRLTVT.

This chain joins TRBV5-1 and TRBJ2-5; 8 bases agree with TRBD2. V was clipped by 4 bases and J by 4 bases; unmatched bases: 18. The CDR3 is 18 residues long. Germline lookup yields CDR1 SGHRS and CDR2 YFSETQ. CDR3 in DNA: TGCGCCAGCAGCGGCGGGTACCGGGGGGGCACCCTGGGAGAGACCCAGTACTTC. It translates to CASSGGYRGGTLGETQYF. The complete variable domain, with remaining parts taken from reference TRBV5-1 and TRBJ2-5, reads KAGVTQTPRYLIKTRGQQVTLSCSPISGHRSVSWYQQTPGQGLQFLFEYFSETQRNKGNFPGRFSGRQFSNSRSEMNVSTLELGDSALYLCASSGGYRGGTLGETQYFGPGTRLLVL.

Written as DNA, the CDR3 is TGTGCCAGCAGTTCGAACATAGACAGGCCCTACGAGCAGTACTTC. This encodes CASSSNIDRPYEQYF. The chain couples TRBV27 to TRBJ2-7; D perhaps matches TRBD1 (6 bases). CDR1 and CDR2 from the germline V gene are MNHEY and SMNVEV (reference sequence). V was cut by 4 bases and J by 2 bases, with 15 bases left in between. CDR3 length: 15 amino acids.

This clone was counted between two and nine times. The chain recombines TRBV29-1 with TRBJ2-5, with 7 positions matching TRBD2. Germline V lookup: CDR1 SQVTM, CDR2 ANQGSEA. J was trimmed by 5 bases and V by 7 bases; bases with no gene match: 10. The CDR3 contains 13 residues. The CDR3, as DNA: TGCAGCGGACGGGGGGTCTGGGAGGAGACCCAGTACTTC. Residues: CSGRGVWEETQYF. The whole variable domain, filled in from reference TRBV29-1 and TRBJ2-5, reads SAVISQKPSRDICQRGTSLTIQCQVDSQVTMMFWYRQQPGQSLTLIATANQGSEATYESGFVIDKFPISRPNLTFSTLTVSNMSPEDSSIYLCSGRGVWEETQYFGPGTRLLVL.

The genes are TRBV2 and TRBJ2-4, with TRBD1 as a possible D gene (6 bases). Germline CDR1 SNHLY, CDR2 FYNNEI. Trimming pared 3 bases from V and 9 bases from J, leaving 12 bases between. CDR3 size: 13 residues. The DNA for the CDR3 is TGTGCCAGCAGTGACAGACAGGTCGCCATTCAGTACTTC. Protein: CASSDRQVAIQYF.

This clone was recorded a few times. This rearrangement joins TRBV7-3 to TRBJ1-2; D is uncertain. With 1 base removed from V and 8 bases from J, the gap between germline ends came to 17 bases. The CDR3 covers 15 residues. Germline CDR1 reads SGHTA; CDR2 reads FQGTGA. This CDR3 reads CASSLNAGATRGYTF. In DNA, the CDR3 is TGTGCCAGCAGCTTAAATGCAGGAGCTACTAGGGGCTACACCTTC.

CDR3 region: CASSVGVHEYGYTF. Written as DNA, the CDR3 is TGTGCCAGCTCCGTCGGGGTTCACGAATATGGCTACACCTTC. J is TRBJ1-2 and V is TRBV6-8, with no clear D. Germline V gene lookup returns CDR1 MNHGY and CDR2 SAAAGT. V lost 8 bases to trimming and J lost 5 bases, with 18 bases between them. This CDR3 region has 14 residues.

A few counts support this clone. For the CDR3, the DNA is TGTGCCAGTAGTAGAAACCGGGACAGGGACGAGCAGTACTTC. This gives the protein CASSRNRDRDEQYF. The chain joins TRBV19 to TRBJ2-7, with 9 bases fitting TRBD1. The germline V gene encodes CDR1 LNHDA and CDR2 SQIVND (reference sequence). The CDR3 loop spans 14 amino acids. With V trimmed by 4 bases and J by 5 bases, 6 bases remained unmatched.